This TCR beta chain emerged from a study of cytomegalovirus exposure and HLA in healthy donors. Germline CDR1 is SGHDN and CDR2 is FVKESK. The CDR3 runs to 14 residues. The ends lost 2 bases at V and 7 bases at J; junction bases unmatched: 8. Overall study results and limits: Reportedly, fewer N-insertions than the approximately 700-donor mean appeared in an Asian-associated ancestry cluster in a later analysis. Donors were assumed by presence/absence analyses to have roughly uniform sequencing depth.

PCR primers comprised 60 Vbeta and 13 Jbeta primers. The authors' processing: In a later analysis, the count reached about 75 million unique TCR beta chains, with 9 million to 11 million shared. Here immunoSEQ multiplex PCR was the method, and the copy in TCRdb shows in-frame clones only, minus some. V, J and clone size were drawn from that table, and D and trimming were deduced from the DNA. Of 200,000 to 250,000 clones listed, about 80% were seen once; the top ten hold 0.5% to 0.7%. About this clone: Its antigen is undetermined.

The sample comprised PBMCs. The genes are TRBV14 and TRBJ2-7; TRBD1 aligns across 7 bases. The TCR sequence derives from a woman between 35 and 50 years old in good health and CMV-seronegative. The CDR3 bases are TGTGCCAGCAGCCAACTCGGACAGGAGGAAGAGCAGTACTTC. It yields the protein CASSQLGQEEEQYF. The whole variable domain, remainder taken from reference TRBV14 and TRBJ2-7, is EAGVTQFPSHSVIEKGQTVTLRCDPISGHDNLYWYRRVMGKEIKFLLHFVKESKQDESGMPNNRFLAERTGGTYSTLKVQPAELEDSGVYFCASSQLGQEEEQYFGPGTRLTVT.